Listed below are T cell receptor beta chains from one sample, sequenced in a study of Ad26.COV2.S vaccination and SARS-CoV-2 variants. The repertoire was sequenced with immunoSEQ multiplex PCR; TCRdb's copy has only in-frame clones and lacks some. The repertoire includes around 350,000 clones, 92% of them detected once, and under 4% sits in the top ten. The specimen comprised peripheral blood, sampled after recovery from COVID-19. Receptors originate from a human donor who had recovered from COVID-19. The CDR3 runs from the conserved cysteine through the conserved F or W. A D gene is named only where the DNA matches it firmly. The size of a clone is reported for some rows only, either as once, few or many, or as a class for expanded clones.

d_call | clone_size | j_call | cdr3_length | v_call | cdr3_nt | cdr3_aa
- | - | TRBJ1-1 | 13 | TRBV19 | TGTGCCAGTACCGTACGCACGGGCGGTGAAGCTTTCTTT | CASTVRTGGEAFF
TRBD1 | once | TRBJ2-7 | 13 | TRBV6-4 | TGTGCCAGCAGCTCGGACAGGGCCTACGAGCAGTACTTC | CASSSDRAYEQYF
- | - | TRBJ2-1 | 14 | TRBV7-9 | TGTGCCAGCAGCTTAGCAGGGATTATCAATGAGCAGTTCTTC | CASSLAGIINEQFF
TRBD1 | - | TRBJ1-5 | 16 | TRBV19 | TGTGCCAGTAGAGAAGGGACAGGAAGACCTAATCAGCCCCAGCATTTT | CASREGTGRPNQPQHF
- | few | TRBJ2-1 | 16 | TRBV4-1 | TGCGCCAGCAGCCAAGTGCCAGGGGATTCGAACAATGAGCAGTTCTTC | CASSQVPGDSNNEQFF
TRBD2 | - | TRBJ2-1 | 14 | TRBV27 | TGTGCCAGCAGGGAGAGCGGGGTGAACAATGAGCAGTTCTTC | CASRESGVNNEQFF
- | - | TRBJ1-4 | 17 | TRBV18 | TGTGCCAGCTCACCAAGAGAGCTCGGAGCAACTAATGAAAAACTGTTTTTT | CASSPRELGATNEKLFF
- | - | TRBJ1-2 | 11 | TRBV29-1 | TGCAGCGTTGAGCAGGGAGACGGCTACACCTTC | CSVEQGDGYTF
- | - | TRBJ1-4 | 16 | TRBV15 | TGTGCCACCAGCAGAGCCGGTGGGGGGGGAAATGAAAAACTGTTTTTT | CATSRAGGGGNEKLFF
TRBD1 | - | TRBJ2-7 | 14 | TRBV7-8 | TGTGCCAGCAGCTCAATCCGACAGGGCTACGAGCAGTACTTC | CASSSIRQGYEQYF
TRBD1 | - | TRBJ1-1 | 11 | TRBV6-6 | TGTGCCAGCAGAACGGGACAGGAAGCTTTCTTT | CASRTGQEAFF
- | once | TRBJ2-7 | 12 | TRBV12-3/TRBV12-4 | TGTGCCAGCAGCCCCACCGACTACGAGCAGTACTTC | CASSPTDYEQYF
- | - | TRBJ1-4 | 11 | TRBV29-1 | TGCAGCGGCGGGACGTGGGAAAAACTGTTTTTT | CSGGTWEKLFF
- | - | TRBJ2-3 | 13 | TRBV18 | TGTGCCAGCTCACCGCAGGGTACAGATACGCAGTATTTT | CASSPQGTDTQYF
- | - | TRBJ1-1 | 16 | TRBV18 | TGTGCCAGCTCACCCAGGGGCGCGACGGTTATCACTGAAGCTTTCTTT | CASSPRGATVITEAFF
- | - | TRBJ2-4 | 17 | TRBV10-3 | TGTGCCATCAGTGAGTCGATTTCCGGGCCCGCCAAAAACATTCAGTACTTC | CAISESISGPAKNIQYF
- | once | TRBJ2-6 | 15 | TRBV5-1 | TGCGCCAGCAGCTCTGGGGCGGCTGGGGCCAACGTCCTGACTTTC | CASSSGAAGANVLTF
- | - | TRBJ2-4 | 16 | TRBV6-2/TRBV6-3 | TGTGCCAGCAGCTCCTCTCCCGACAGGGCCAAAAACATTCAGTACTTC | CASSSSPDRAKNIQYF
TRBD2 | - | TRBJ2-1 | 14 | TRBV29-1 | TGCAGCGGGAAACTAGCGGGGTCCTACAATGAGCAGTTCTTC | CSGKLAGSYNEQFF
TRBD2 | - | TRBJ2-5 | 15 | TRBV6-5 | TGTGCCAGCAGCAAAGCGACGGGGGGAAAAGAGACCCAGTACTTC | CASSKATGGKETQYF
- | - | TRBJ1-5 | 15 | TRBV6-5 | TGTGCCAGCAGTTATCAGACGTATAGCAATCAGCCCCAGCATTTT | CASSYQTYSNQPQHF
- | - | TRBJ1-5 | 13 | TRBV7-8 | TGTGCCAGCAGCTTTGACAGCAATCAGCCCCAGCATTTT | CASSFDSNQPQHF
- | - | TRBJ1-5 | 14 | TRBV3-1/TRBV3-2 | TGTGCCAGCAGCCTCAGACATCTGAATCAGCCCCAGCATTTT | CASSLRHLNQPQHF
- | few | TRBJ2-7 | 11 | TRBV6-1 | TGTGCCAGCAGTGACTCCTACGAGCAGTACTTC | CASSDSYEQYF
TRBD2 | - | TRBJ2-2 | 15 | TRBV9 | TGTGCCAGCAGCAAACTAGCGGAGGTCCCCGGGGAGCTGTTTTTT | CASSKLAEVPGELFF
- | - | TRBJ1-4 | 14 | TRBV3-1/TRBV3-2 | TGTGCCAGCAGCCCGACAGCAACTAATGAAAAACTGTTTTTT | CASSPTATNEKLFF
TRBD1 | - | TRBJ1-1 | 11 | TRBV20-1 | TGCAGTGCCAGGGGGTCGACTGAAGCTTTCTTT | CSARGSTEAFF
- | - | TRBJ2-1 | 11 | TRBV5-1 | TGCGCCAGCAGCTTTGTAAATGAGCAGTTCTTC | CASSFVNEQFF
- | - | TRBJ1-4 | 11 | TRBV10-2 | TGCGCCAGCACTGGAGGTGAAAAACTGTTTTTT | CASTGGEKLFF
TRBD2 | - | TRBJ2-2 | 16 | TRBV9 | TGTGCCAGCAGCACCCTGACTAGCGGGGGGACCGGGGAGCTGTTTTTT | CASSTLTSGGTGELFF
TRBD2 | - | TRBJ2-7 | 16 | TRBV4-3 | TGCGCCAGCAGCCAAGATCTAGCGGGGAGCTCCTACGAGCAGTACTTC | CASSQDLAGSSYEQYF
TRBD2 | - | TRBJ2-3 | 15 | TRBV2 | TGTGCCAGCGAGGGTCAGCGGGGAGCCACAGATACGCAGTATTTT | CASEGQRGATDTQYF
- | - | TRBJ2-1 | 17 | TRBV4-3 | TGCGCCAGCAGCCAAGGATTTCAGAGAATCGGGGGAAATGAGCAGTTCTTC | CASSQGFQRIGGNEQFF
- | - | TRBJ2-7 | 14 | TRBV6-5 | TGTGCCAGCCGGTCTATGTACAGCTCCTACGAGCAGTACTTC | CASRSMYSSYEQYF
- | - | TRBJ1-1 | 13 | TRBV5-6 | TGTGCCAGCAGACCCGGACTGAACACTGAAGCTTTCTTT | CASRPGLNTEAFF
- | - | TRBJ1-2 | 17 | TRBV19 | TGTGCCAGTAGTATAGATCGGGAGGGCGGACTAAACTATGGCTACACCTTC | CASSIDREGGLNYGYTF
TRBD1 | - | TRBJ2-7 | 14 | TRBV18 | TGTGCCAGCTCATCCGGACAGGGGCAGGATGAGCAGTACTTC | CASSSGQGQDEQYF
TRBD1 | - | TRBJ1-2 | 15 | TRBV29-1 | TGCAGCGTAGAATTGGGGAGGGGGCGAATCTATGGCTACACCTTC | CSVELGRGRIYGYTF
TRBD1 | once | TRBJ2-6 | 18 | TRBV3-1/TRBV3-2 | TGTGCCAGCAGCCCCCGAGGGGACAGGATCTCTGGGGCCAACGTCCTGACTTTC | CASSPRGDRISGANVLTF
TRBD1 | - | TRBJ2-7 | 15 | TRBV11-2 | TGTGCCAGCAGCTTGGGTGGGCAGGGGGCCCGCGAGCAGTACTTC | CASSLGGQGAREQYF
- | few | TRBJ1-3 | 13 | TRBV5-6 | TGTGCCAGCAGCTTGGGGAACGGAAACACCATATATTTT | CASSLGNGNTIYF
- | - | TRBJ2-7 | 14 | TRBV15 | TGTGCCACCAGCAGAGCCGGGGCTAACTACGAGCAGTACTTC | CATSRAGANYEQYF
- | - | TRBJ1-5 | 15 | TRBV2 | TGTGCCAGCAGGGAGAGATCCAATAGCAATCAGCCCCAGCATTTT | CASRERSNSNQPQHF
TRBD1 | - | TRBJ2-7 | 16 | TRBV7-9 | TGTGCCAGCAGCAGGGACAGGAGCCTCAAAAACTACGAGCAGTACTTC | CASSRDRSLKNYEQYF
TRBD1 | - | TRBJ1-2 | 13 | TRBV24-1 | TGTGCCACCAGTGAACGGACAGGGTTTGGCTACACCTTC | CATSERTGFGYTF
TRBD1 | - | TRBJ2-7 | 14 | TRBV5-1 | TGCGCCAGCAGTCCGGGACAGGGGGCATACGAGCAGTACTTC | CASSPGQGAYEQYF
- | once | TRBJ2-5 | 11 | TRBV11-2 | TGTGCCAGCAGCTTGGGGGATACCCAGTACTTC | CASSLGDTQYF
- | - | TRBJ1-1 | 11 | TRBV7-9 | TGTGCCAGCAGGATGAACACTGAAGCTTTCTTT | CASRMNTEAFF
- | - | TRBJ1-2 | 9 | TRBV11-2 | TGTGCCAGCAGACCCGATTACACCTTC | CASRPDYTF
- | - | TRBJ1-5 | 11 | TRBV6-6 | TGTGCCAGCAGTTACGAGCAGCCCCAGCATTTT | CASSYEQPQHF
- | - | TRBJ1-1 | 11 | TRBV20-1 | TGCAGTGCTAGACTGAACACTGAAGCTTTCTTT | CSARLNTEAFF
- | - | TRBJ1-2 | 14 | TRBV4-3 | TGCGCCAGCAGCCAAGAGGCAGGGGTCTATGGCTACACCTTC | CASSQEAGVYGYTF
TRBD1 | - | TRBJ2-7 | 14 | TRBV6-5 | TGTGCCAGCAGTTACACGGACAGGGGTCACGAGCAGTACTTC | CASSYTDRGHEQYF